The 31 T cell receptor beta chains listed next were all sequenced from one sample in a study of cytomegalovirus exposure and HLA in healthy donors. In the PCR, 60 Vbeta and 13 Jbeta primers were used. Generated by immunoSEQ multiplex PCR, the TCRdb table keeps only in-frame clones and is missing some. The profile shows 180,000 or so clones, roughly 84% of them singletons. Input material: PBMCs. These receptors were taken from a male donor in good health and CMV-seronegative.

The CDR3 region is CASSIGGLPQHF. The DNA for the CDR3 is TGTGCCAGTAGTATAGGCGGTCTGCCCCAGCATTTT. This chain connects TRBV19 to TRBJ1-5, with no clear D. Germline V gives CDR1 LNHDA, CDR2 SQIVND (reference sequence). The CDR3 is 12 amino acids. Trimming shortened V by 1 base and J by 9 bases, and 7 bases separated the two germline ends. Combining the CDR3 with reference TRBV19 and TRBJ1-5 gives the whole variable domain DGGITQSPKYLFRKEGQNVTLSCEQNLNHDAMYWYRQDPGQGLRLIYYSQIVNDFQKGDIAEGYSVSREKKESFPLTVTSAQKNPTAFYLCASSIGGLPQHFGDGTRLSIL.

This sequence joins TRBV2 and TRBJ1-2, with D unresolved. V was shortened by 8 bases and J by 8 bases, with 12 bases between the two germline ends. Per the germline V gene, CDR1 is SNHLY and CDR2 is FYNNEI. CDR3 length: 11 residues. CDR3 nucleotide sequence: TGTGCCAGCCCTGCTCCTATGGGCTACACCTTC. Translating gives CASPAPMGYTF.

The chain joins TRBV6-1 to TRBJ1-1; D may be TRBD1 (5 bases). V was cut by 3 bases and J by 4 bases, with 27 bases left in between. Looked up from germline, CDR1 is MNHNS and CDR2 is SASEGT. The CDR3 contains 19 residues. CDR3 region: CASSDYPGGEKLLATEAFF. CDR3 bases: TGTGCCAGCAGTGATTATCCCGGGGGGGAAAAGTTGTTGGCCACTGAAGCTTTCTTT.

V usage is TRBV19 and J usage is TRBJ2-7; 9 nucleotides align to TRBD1. This CDR3 has 17 residues. The V gene's germline CDR1 is LNHDA and CDR2 SQIVND (reference sequence). With 3 bases clipped from V and 2 bases from J, the junction kept 11 bases outside the gene matches. Here the CDR3 reads CASSIFSGTGRTYEQYF. The CDR3 nucleotides read TGTGCCAGTAGTATTTTCTCCGGGACAGGGAGGACCTACGAGCAGTACTTC.

This sequence joins TRBV6-5 and TRBJ2-3; 8 bases line up with TRBD1. Looked up from germline, CDR1 is MNHEY and CDR2 is SVGAGI. This CDR3 is built from 13 residues. V dropped 11 bases and J dropped 3; count of bases not matched to a gene: 7. The CDR3 sequence: CAPRTGSTDTQYF. In nucleotides, the CDR3 is TGTGCCCCTCGGACAGGGTCAACAGATACGCAGTATTTT.

The chain links TRBV25-1 to TRBJ2-7; D might be TRBD2 (6 bases). Germline CDR1 and CDR2: MGHDK and SYGVNS. CDR3 size: 11 residues. Trimming removed 6 bases from V and 3 bases from J, with 6 bases in between. CDR3: CASSGSYEQYF. CDR3 sequence (DNA): TGTGCCAGCAGCGGGAGCTACGAGCAGTACTTC.

J is TRBJ2-7 and V is TRBV18; D is possibly TRBD2 (6 bases). This CDR3 is 15 amino acids long. From germline, CDR1 is KGHSH and CDR2 LQKENI. Trimming removed 0 bases at V and 7 bases at J, with 16 bases between. The CDR3 coding sequence is TGTGCCAGCTCACCACCACTAGCTCCGGGTGGGGAGCAGTACTTC. Its translation: CASSPPLAPGGEQYF. Supplemented by reference TRBV18 and TRBJ2-7, the full variable domain reads NAGVMQNPRHLVRRRGQEARLRCSPMKGHSHVYWYRQLPEEGLKFMVYLQKENIIDESGMPKERFSAEFPKEGPSILRIQQVVRGDSAAYFCASSPPLAPGGEQYFGPGTRLTVT.

This chain links TRBV28 with TRBJ2-3; TRBD2 is a possible D gene (6 bases). The V and J ends lost 4 bases and 6 bases respectively, with 29 bases between them. Germline lookup yields CDR1 MDHEN and CDR2 SYDVKM. This CDR3 spans 19 amino acids. CDR3 in amino acids: CASSYTTTGTLIERDTQYF. Here the CDR3 DNA reads TGTGCCAGCAGTTATACAACCACCGGGACTCTTATAGAGCGGGATACGCAGTATTTT. The full variable domain, with the rest looked up from reference TRBV28 and TRBJ2-3, is DVKVTQSSRYLVKRTGEKVFLECVQDMDHENMFWYRQDPGLGLRLIYFSYDVKMKEKGDIPEGYSVSREKKERFSLILESASTNQTSMYLCASSYTTTGTLIERDTQYFGPGTRLTVL.

This clone was seen more than once but under ten times. The chain employs TRBV28 and TRBJ2-4; 9 bases line up with TRBD1. Trimming cost V 7 bases and J 5 bases; bases outside gene matches: 9. The CDR3 is 15 amino acids. CDR1 is MDHEN and CDR2 is SYDVKM in the germline V gene. The CDR3 loop is CASIPTGGAQNIQYF. CDR3 DNA: TGTGCCAGCATTCCTACAGGGGGCGCCCAAAACATTCAGTACTTC.

The rearrangement joins TRBV2 to TRBJ2-3; D is possibly TRBD2 (5 bases). Germline V lookup: CDR1 SNHLY, CDR2 FYNNEI. With 7 bases removed from V and 5 bases from J, the gap between germline ends came to 7 bases. The CDR3 has 11 residues. CDR3 in amino acids: CASMGRDTQYF. The CDR3 DNA reads as TGTGCCAGCATGGGGAGAGATACGCAGTATTTT.

For the CDR3, the DNA is TGTGCCTGGAGTGGCAGTTTGTTGTCAACTAATGAAAAACTGTTTTTT. Translating it yields CAWSGSLLSTNEKLFF. The rearrangement uses TRBV30 and TRBJ1-4; D unclear. The germline V and J ends were trimmed by 1 base and 0 bases, with 12 bases remaining between them. CDR3 length: 16 amino acids. Germline V lookup: CDR1 GTSNPN, CDR2 SVGIG (reference sequence).

On this clone: Relative to the germline gene, one junction end is altered; a read error may explain this. The rearrangement uses TRBV7-9 and TRBJ2-7, with a weak D call TRBD1 (6 bases). The V gene's germline CDR1 is SEHNR and CDR2 FQNEAQ (reference sequence). The CDR3 runs 14 residues. CDR3 in amino acids: CASSLDRGGEGPHF. The CDR3 bases are TGTGCCAGCAGCTTAGATCGAGGGGGAGAGGGGCCACACTTC.

The chain is built from TRBV6-6 and TRBJ1-4; D is uncertain. Germline lookup yields CDR1 MNHNY and CDR2 SVGAGI (reference sequence). The CDR3 covers 13 residues. The V end was cut by 2 bases, the J end by 10 bases, with 11 bases between. CDR3: CASSYRVVGKLFF. The CDR3, as DNA: TGTGCCAGCAGTTACCGGGTGGTCGGAAAACTGTTTTTT.

The chain carries TRBV7-2 and TRBJ2-5; 11 bases fit TRBD2. Germline V gives CDR1 SGHTA, CDR2 FQGNSA. There are 17 residues in the CDR3. V trimming: 2 bases; J trimming: 2 bases; junction bases outside the gene matches: 7. The CDR3 sequence: CASSLRVAGGSQETQYF. The CDR3 bases are TGTGCCAGCAGCTTAAGAGTAGCGGGAGGGAGTCAAGAGACCCAGTACTTC.

This clone was observed a few times. The chain is built from TRBV28 and TRBJ2-5, with 7 bases fitting TRBD1. This CDR3 has 13 amino acids. The V gene's germline CDR1 is MDHEN and CDR2 SYDVKM. Trimming removed 4 bases from V and 5 bases from J; junction bases left unmatched: 4. In nucleotides, the CDR3 is TGTGCCAGCAGTTACAGGGGAATGGAGACCCAGTACTTC. The encoded protein is CASSYRGMETQYF.

This chain uses TRBV6-1 with TRBJ1-4; no reliable D call. The germline CDR1 and CDR2 sequences are MNHNS and SASEGT. CDR3 size: 12 residues. Trimming removed 0 bases at V and 8 bases at J, with 4 bases between. The CDR3 here is CASSEASEKLFF. CDR3 nucleotides: TGTGCCAGCAGTGAAGCCTCCGAAAAACTGTTTTTT.

This clone was observed a single time. This chain joins TRBV7-2 and TRBJ2-7, with 11 bases matching TRBD2. V shed 6 bases and J 3 bases; nucleotides not matched to a gene: 4. This CDR3 is 14 amino acids long. Germline loops: CDR1 SGHTA, CDR2 FQGNSA. The CDR3 reads CASRLAGVLYEQYF. DNA of the CDR3: TGTGCCAGCAGACTAGCGGGAGTTCTCTACGAGCAGTACTTC.

The chain recombines TRBV7-8 with TRBJ1-5; no firm D call. This CDR3 is 12 amino acids long. The germline V gene encodes CDR1 SGHVS and CDR2 FQNEAQ. V lost 3 bases and J lost 8, with 8 bases in between. The CDR3 nucleotides read TGTGCCAGCAGCTTTTTGGGCAAGCCCCAGCATTTT. The encoded protein is CASSFLGKPQHF.

This chain connects TRBV15 to TRBJ1-4; D perhaps matches TRBD1 (5 bases). The CDR3 runs 16 residues. Germline V CDR1 and CDR2: LNHNV, YYDKDF (reference sequence). Trimming shortened V by 1 base and J by 4 bases, and 13 bases separated the two germline ends. CDR3 region: CATSRGGAGNNEKLFF. Here the CDR3 DNA reads TGTGCCACCAGCAGAGGTGGCGCAGGGAATAATGAAAAACTGTTTTTT. The full variable domain, in which reference TRBV15 and TRBJ1-4 provide the parts outside the CDR3, is DAMVIQNPRYQVTQFGKPVTLSCSQTLNHNVMYWYQQKSSQAPKLLFHYYDKDFNNEADTPDNFQSRRPNTSFCFLDIRSPGLGDTAMYLCATSRGGAGNNEKLFFGSGTQLSVL.

This chain connects TRBV6-1 to TRBJ2-5, with 9 bases that match TRBD1. Germline CDR1 and CDR2: MNHNS and SASEGT. J gave up 5 bases and V 4 bases, and 8 bases lay outside the gene matches. The CDR3 consists of 15 residues. CDR3 in amino acids: CASSGTGAARETQYF. The CDR3 bases are TGTGCCAGCAGTGGGACAGGGGCCGCCCGGGAGACCCAGTACTTC.

In this sample, this clone turned up once. The genes are TRBV4-3 and TRBJ2-5, with unresolved D. With the DNA end fitting TRBJ2-7 better, the J assignment may be wrong. Germline V CDR1 and CDR2: LGHNA, YSLEER. The CDR3 spans 15 residues. The CDR3 DNA reads as TGCGCCAGCAGCCAAGATGCGGAGTCCTCCTACGAGCAGTACTTC. It specifies CASSQDAESSYEQYF.

The V and J genes are TRBV18 and TRBJ2-7; weak D call: TRBD2 (6 bases). The germline gives CDR1 KGHSH, CDR2 LQKENI. V lost 3 bases, J lost 5 bases, and 8 bases lay in between. This CDR3 comprises 12 residues. CDR3: CASSPGGNEQYF. The DNA of the CDR3 is TGTGCCAGCTCACCGGGGGGAAACGAGCAGTACTTC.

The rearrangement links TRBV27 to TRBJ2-1; a weak D match, TRBD2 (6 bases). With 7 bases removed from V and 7 bases from J, the gap between germline ends came to 17 bases. There are 14 residues in the CDR3. Per germline, CDR1 MNHEY and CDR2 SMNVEV (reference sequence). The CDR3 sequence: CASNRAGSGNEQFF. CDR3 coding DNA: TGTGCCAGCAATAGGGCGGGGAGTGGGAATGAGCAGTTCTTC.

V usage is TRBV5-8 and J usage is TRBJ1-2; tentative D call: TRBD1 (6 bases). The CDR3 is 14 residues long. From germline, CDR1 is SGHTS and CDR2 YDEGEE. The V end lost 3 bases, the J end lost 8 bases, and 17 bases lay between the germline ends. The CDR3, as DNA: TGTGCCAGCAGCTCAAAACAGGGATCACGGGGCTACACCTTC. This sequence encodes CASSSKQGSRGYTF.

The chain combines TRBV19 with TRBJ2-7, with 8 bases identical to TRBD1. J was trimmed by 4 bases and V by 3 bases; bases with no gene match: 5. Germline V CDR1 and CDR2: LNHDA, SQIVND (reference sequence). This CDR3 has 14 amino acids. The CDR3 sequence: CASSIRGLSYEQYF. As DNA, the CDR3 is TGTGCCAGTAGTATCAGGGGGCTATCGTACGAGCAGTACTTC.

The genes are TRBV18 and TRBJ1-1; D is unresolved. Germline V gene data show CDR1 as KGHSH and CDR2 as LQKENI. Trimming pared 2 bases from V and 0 bases from J, leaving 10 bases between. The CDR3 spans 15 residues. CDR3 nucleotide sequence: TGTGCCAGCTCACCAGCAGTCAGGATGAACACTGAAGCTTTCTTT. It codes for CASSPAVRMNTEAFF. Full variable domain (remainder filled in from reference TRBV18 and TRBJ1-1): NAGVMQNPRHLVRRRGQEARLRCSPMKGHSHVYWYRQLPEEGLKFMVYLQKENIIDESGMPKERFSAEFPKEGPSILRIQQVVRGDSAAYFCASSPAVRMNTEAFFGQGTRLTVV.

V is TRBV7-3 and J is TRBJ1-1, with 7 bases identical to TRBD1. V trimming: 5 bases; J trimming: 1 base; junction bases outside the gene matches: 7. Germline V lookup: CDR1 SGHTA, CDR2 FQGTGA. CDR3 length: 15 amino acids. CDR3 DNA: TGTGCCAGCAGCGTTACAGGGGATCGGAACACTGAAGCTTTCTTT. Amino acids: CASSVTGDRNTEAFF.

The V and J genes are TRBV5-6 and TRBJ2-5; D is perhaps TRBD2 (6 bases). Trimming took off 5 bases at V and 5 bases at J, with 16 bases between the two ends. The CDR3 consists of 14 residues. In germline, CDR1 is SGHDT, CDR2 YYEEEE. CDR3 sequence (DNA): TGTGCCAGCAGTCTCCCCGGGGGTGGCGAGACCCAGTACTTC. As protein: CASSLPGGGETQYF.

The rearrangement joins TRBV7-9 to TRBJ1-4; D is possibly TRBD1 (5 bases). Germline CDR1 and CDR2: SEHNR and FQNEAQ (reference sequence). Trimming shortened V by 2 bases and J by 3 bases, and 13 bases separated the two germline ends. The CDR3 is 16 amino acids. CDR3: CASSLKGQQPNEKLFF. The CDR3 DNA reads as TGTGCCAGCAGCTTAAAGGGGCAACAGCCTAATGAAAAACTGTTTTTT.

The chain combines TRBV15 with TRBJ2-3, with TRBD1 matching 7 bases. The CDR3 spans 15 residues. CDR1 is LNHNV and CDR2 is YYDKDF in the germline V gene (reference sequence). V gave up 7 bases and J gave up 2 bases; unmatched junction bases: 9. The chain's CDR3 is CATTARQGFTDTQYF. The CDR3 DNA follows: TGTGCCACCACCGCGAGACAGGGCTTCACAGATACGCAGTATTTT.

This chain joins TRBV27 and TRBJ2-3, with 9 bases lining up with TRBD1. The length of the CDR3 is 17 residues. J was trimmed by 1 base and V by 4 bases; bases with no gene match: 9. Germline CDR1 reads MNHEY; CDR2 reads SMNVEV (reference sequence). As DNA, the CDR3 is TGTGCCAGCAGTTACTCTAGGACAGGGGCCCGCACAGATACGCAGTATTTT. This sequence encodes CASSYSRTGARTDTQYF.